This T cell receptor (beta chain) was obtained from a study of cytomegalovirus exposure and HLA in healthy donors. With 7 bases removed from V and 7 bases from J, the gap between germline ends came to 16 bases. The CDR3 extends over 13 amino acids. Per germline, CDR1 LNHDA and CDR2 SQIVND (reference sequence). The PCR made use of 60 Vbeta and 13 Jbeta primers. Assay: immunoSEQ multiplex PCR; the TCRdb copy retains only in-frame clones and omits some. The sample has tens of thousands of clones. The clonotype was recovered from a woman under 40 in good health and CMV-seronegative. V gene TRBV19 combines with J gene TRBJ1-2, with D uncertain. What was sequenced was PBMCs. CDR3 sequence: CASMREAYSGYTF. As DNA, the CDR3 is TGTGCCAGTATGAGGGAAGCGTACTCTGGCTACACCTTC.